This T cell receptor (beta chain) stems from a study of blood T cell repertoires in COVID-19. Whole-study context: Samples taken during acute and convalescent COVID-19 were collected in the United States, Italy and Spain.

TCRdb's copy holds only in-frame clones and misses some; the assay was immunoSEQ multiplex PCR. In the table there are roughly 250,000 clones, 87% of which are singletons. V lost 7 bases and J lost 5, with 9 bases in between. This CDR3 has 11 residues. The germline gives CDR1 WNHNN, CDR2 SYGVQD (reference sequence). The specimen was peripheral blood. The chain employs TRBV10-1 and TRBJ2-7; D is ambiguous. The receptor was isolated from a man between 60 and 75 years old who had recovered from COVID-19. CDR3 protein: CASTRIDEQYV. CDR3 nucleotides: TGCGCCAGCACGAGGATAGACGAGCAGTACGTC.